The 2 T cell receptor beta chains below all came from one sample that was sequenced in a study of cytomegalovirus exposure and HLA in healthy donors. Assay used: immunoSEQ multiplex PCR; TCRdb lists only in-frame clones, some missing. The sample includes fewer than 200,000 clones, 85% seen only once; the top ten take about 15%. The specimen was PBMCs. The receptor set was obtained from a man between 18 and 35 years old in good health and CMV-seropositive.

The chain combines TRBV7-9 with TRBJ2-5; D is unclear. The V gene lost 5 bases and the J gene lost 7 bases, with 11 bases spanning the gap. The CDR3 has 12 amino acids. Germline values: CDR1 SEHNR, CDR2 FQNEAQ (reference sequence). The CDR3 reads CASSPVSRTQYF. The CDR3 DNA is TGTGCCAGCAGCCCAGTTTCTAGGACCCAGTACTTC.

This clone appeared once. The V and J genes are TRBV6-1 and TRBJ1-1; D perhaps matches TRBD1 (6 bases). V was cut by 8 bases and J by 4 bases, with 11 bases left in between. The CDR3 is 12 residues long. Germline V gives CDR1 MNHNS, CDR2 SASEGT. CDR3 sequence: CASPQGTTEAFF. Written as DNA, the CDR3 is TGTGCCAGCCCCCAGGGGACCACTGAAGCTTTCTTT.